This T cell receptor (beta chain) was sequenced during a study of blood T cell repertoires in COVID-19. Study-level background: PBMCs, B-cell-depleted T cells, or T cells provided the cDNA or gDNA that made up the material.

The V gene's germline CDR1 is SGHDT and CDR2 YYEEEE. This CDR3 region has 12 residues. Deletions cut 6 bases from V and 5 bases from J, with 11 bases between. As processed by the authors: Amplification with reference gene primers provided the estimates of nucleated cell counts. Only in-frame clones appear in the TCRdb table, and some are missing; sequencing was by immunoSEQ multiplex PCR. The DNA was the basis for D and trimming; V, J and clone size are from that table. This table holds around 190,000 clones, approximately 82% found once. This clone was observed a few times. Sequencing input: peripheral blood. The TCR originated in a human donor in a cohort sampled during active COVID-19. The rearrangement links TRBV5-6 to TRBJ1-2; D is uncertain. This CDR3 reads CASTKASYGYTF. The CDR3 DNA sequence: TGTGCCAGCACCAAAGCTTCGTATGGCTACACCTTC.